This is a list of T cell receptor beta chains from one sample in a study of shared clonotypes between healthy human individuals. Clones were sequenced by immunoSEQ multiplex PCR, and TCRdb holds only the in-frame ones, with some missing. Of 2 million to 2.5 million clones listed, less than 95% were seen once; the top ten hold 0.37%. The sequencing sample was made of naive CD4+ T cells from PBMCs. The receptors derive from a man between 18 and 29 years old in good health. Some clones in this sample may be carry-over from other donors' samples. Each CDR3 is given with its conserved first and last residue. A D gene is named only where the DNA matches it firmly. Only part of the rows carry a size: once, few, many, or a class if the clone is expanded.

CASSLRRAKNIQYF | TGTGCCAGCAGTCTGCGAAGGGCCAAAAACATTCAGTACTTC | NA | TRBV27 | NA | TRBJ2-4
CASSGQDEQYF | TGTGCCAGCTCGGGTCAGGACGAGCAGTACTTC | once | TRBV18 | NA | TRBJ2-7
CASSSDRGIRETQYF | TGTGCCAGCAGCTCCGACAGGGGGATCCGAGAGACCCAGTACTTC | NA | TRBV13 | TRBD1 | TRBJ2-5
CASSSYSHSGANVLTF | TGTGCCAGCAGCTCCTATTCCCACTCTGGGGCCAACGTCCTGACTTTC | NA | TRBV7-2 | NA | TRBJ2-6
CASSEDRGFNEKLFF | TGTGCCAGCAGTGAAGACCGGGGCTTTAATGAAAAACTGTTTTTT | once | TRBV6-1 | NA | TRBJ1-4
CASSHWPGTGGSGANVLTF | TGTGCCAGCAGCCATTGGCCTGGGACAGGGGGCTCTGGGGCCAACGTCCTGACTTTC | NA | TRBV11-2 | TRBD1 | TRBJ2-6
CASSATGSSGNTIYF | TGTGCCAGCAGCGCGACAGGAAGCTCTGGAAACACCATATATTTT | few | TRBV9 | NA | TRBJ1-3
CAWSRIAGGYHYEQYF | TGTGCCTGGAGTAGGATAGCGGGAGGCTATCACTACGAGCAGTACTTC | NA | TRBV30 | TRBD2 | TRBJ2-7
CASSRQGGNGYTF | TGTGCCAGCTCACGACAGGGCGGTAATGGCTACACCTTC | NA | TRBV18 | TRBD1 | TRBJ1-2
CASSSPLAGKYNEQFF | TGTGCCAGCAGTTCGCCTTTAGCGGGGAAATACAATGAGCAGTTCTTC | NA | TRBV6-5 | TRBD2 | TRBJ2-1
CASSEGYSNQPQHF | TGTGCCAGCAGTGAAGGATATAGCAATCAGCCCCAGCATTTT | few | TRBV6-1 | NA | TRBJ1-5
CASSGQGFFGEQYF | TGCGCCAGCAGCGGGCAGGGGTTCTTCGGCGAGCAGTACTTC | NA | TRBV5-1 | NA | TRBJ2-7
CASSLYGRGGETQYF | TGCGCCAGCAGCTTGTACGGGAGAGGTGGGGAGACCCAGTACTTC | NA | TRBV5-1 | NA | TRBJ2-5
CASSISRGTEAFF | TGTGCCAGTAGTATCTCAAGAGGTACTGAAGCTTTCTTT | few | TRBV19 | NA | TRBJ1-1
CASSEGQHYEQYF | TGTGCCAGCAGTGAAGGGCAGCACTACGAGCAGTACTTC | once | TRBV6-1 | NA | TRBJ2-7
CASSPKTTDPTDTQYF | TGTGCCAGCTCACCGAAGACAACCGACCCCACAGATACGCAGTATTTT | NA | TRBV18 | NA | TRBJ2-3
CASSPGTGSGGQYF | TGTGCCAGTAGTCCCGGGACCGGCTCAGGGGGGCAGTACTTC | NA | TRBV19 | TRBD1 | TRBJ2-7
CASSGRVGTEAFF | TGTGCCAGCTCCGGCAGGGTGGGCACTGAAGCTTTCTTT | once | TRBV5-8 | NA | TRBJ1-1
CATAQNYGYTF | TGTGCCACGGCCCAGAACTATGGCTACACCTTC | NA | TRBV6-5 | NA | TRBJ1-2
CASSSGLGTDTQYF | TGTGCCAGCAGCTCCGGACTAGGAACAGATACGCAGTATTTT | NA | TRBV5-4 | TRBD2 | TRBJ2-3
CASSLDPGGQETQYF | TGCGCCAGCAGCTTAGATCCGGGAGGGCAAGAGACCCAGTACTTC | NA | TRBV5-1 | TRBD2 | TRBJ2-5
CASSLFTGTTRDTEAFF | TGTGCCAGCAGTTTATTTACAGGGACGACCCGGGACACTGAAGCTTTCTTT | NA | TRBV28 | NA | TRBJ1-1
CASSSRPGTNTEAFF | TGTGCCAGCAGTTCTCGACCCGGGACGAACACTGAAGCTTTCTTT | few | TRBV27 | NA | TRBJ1-1
CASSMGTSGASYEQYF | TGTGCCAGTAGTATGGGGACTAGCGGGGCCTCCTACGAGCAGTACTTC | NA | TRBV19 | TRBD2 | TRBJ2-7
CASSLAHRLWEKLFF | TGTGCCAGCAGCTTAGCCCACAGGCTTTGGGAAAAACTGTTTTTT | NA | TRBV11-2 | NA | TRBJ1-4
CASSLVPDTEAFF | TGTGCCAGCAGCTTAGTGCCGGACACTGAAGCTTTCTTT | NA | TRBV11-3 | NA | TRBJ1-1
CASSLSGGTQYF | TGTGCCAGCAGCTTATCGGGAGGGACCCAGTACTTC | NA | TRBV7-3 | TRBD2 | TRBJ2-5
CASSLGRANQPQHF | TGTGCCAGCAGCTTGGGCCGGGCCAATCAGCCCCAGCATTTT | NA | TRBV5-6 | NA | TRBJ1-5
CASSLDNGQLGSTDTQYF | TGTGCCAGCAGCTTAGATAACGGACAGCTAGGCTCCACAGATACGCAGTATTTT | NA | TRBV11-2 | NA | TRBJ2-3
CASSDPNSGANVLTF | TGTGCCAGTAGCGACCCAAACTCTGGGGCCAACGTCCTGACTTTC | once | TRBV19 | NA | TRBJ2-6
CASSDLRQGAGGYTF | TGTGCCAGCAGTGACCTAAGGCAGGGGGCTGGTGGCTACACCTTC | NA | TRBV6-1 | TRBD1 | TRBJ1-2
CASRAGQGAMGGYTF | TGTGCCAGCAGGGCCGGACAGGGGGCGATGGGAGGCTACACCTTC | NA | TRBV6-5 | TRBD1 | TRBJ1-2
CASSLVPVNTDTQYF | TGTGCCAGCAGCTTGGTACCGGTCAACACAGATACGCAGTATTTT | NA | TRBV5-5 | NA | TRBJ2-3
CASSLSSGDGYTF | TGCGCCAGCAGCTTAAGTTCAGGGGATGGCTACACCTTC | NA | TRBV5-1 | NA | TRBJ1-2
CASSRTIPAYEQYF | TGTGCCAGCAGCCGAACGATCCCCGCCTACGAGCAGTACTTC | NA | TRBV5-6 | NA | TRBJ2-7
CASSPSSGYTIYF | TGTGCCAGCTCACCCTCGAGCGGGTACACCATATATTTT | NA | TRBV18 | NA | TRBJ1-3
CASSYLPGLAATDTQYF | TGCGCCAGCAGCTACCTGCCGGGACTAGCGGCCACAGATACGCAGTATTTT | NA | TRBV5-1 | TRBD2 | TRBJ2-3
CASSLGDRTSYEQYF | TGTGCCAGCAGCTTGGGCGACAGGACCTCCTACGAGCAGTACTTC | NA | TRBV5-4 | NA | TRBJ2-7
CASSQQDRGNEQFF | TGCGCCAGCAGCCAACAGGACAGGGGCAATGAGCAGTTCTTC | NA | TRBV4-3 | TRBD1 | TRBJ2-1
CASSPNTQGNNQPQHF | TGTGCCAGCAGTCCAAACACACAGGGGAACAATCAGCCCCAGCATTTT | NA | TRBV28 | TRBD1 | TRBJ1-5
CASSGAGIIKADTQYF | TGTGCCAGCAGCGGAGCGGGTATAATTAAGGCAGATACGCAGTATTTT | NA | TRBV9 | NA | TRBJ2-3
CAGTYSTDTQYF | TGTGCCGGGACATATAGCACAGATACGCAGTATTTT | NA | TRBV6-5 | NA | TRBJ2-3
CASILDRNTGELFF | TGTGCCAGCATCTTGGACAGGAACACCGGGGAGCTGTTTTTT | NA | TRBV28 | NA | TRBJ2-2
CASTTRPLTGTGLDTIYF | TGCGCCAGCACCACCCGCCCCTTAACCGGGACAGGTCTTGACACCATATATTTT | NA | TRBV5-1 | TRBD1 | TRBJ1-3
CASSRSGNNEQFF | TGTGCCAGCAGCCGGTCTGGGAACAATGAGCAGTTCTTC | NA | TRBV9 | NA | TRBJ2-1
CASSIRGRAAKNIQYF | TGTGCCAGTAGTATACGGGGGCGCGCCGCCAAAAACATTCAGTACTTC | NA | TRBV19 | NA | TRBJ2-4
CASSFLTGNQPQHF | TGTGCCAGCAGCTTCTTGACAGGTAATCAGCCCCAGCATTTT | NA | TRBV7-2 | NA | TRBJ1-5
CASSNYRGGTDTQYF | TGTGCCAGTAGTAACTACAGGGGAGGAACAGATACGCAGTATTTT | NA | TRBV19 | NA | TRBJ2-3
CASSSRHVNSPLHF | TGTGCCAGCAGTTCCAGACATGTAAATTCACCCCTCCACTTT | once | TRBV7-9 | NA | TRBJ1-6
CAILPVLNTEAFF | TGTGCCATCCTCCCGGTTCTGAACACTGAAGCTTTCTTT | NA | TRBV28 | NA | TRBJ1-1
CSAKGDSNQPQHF | TGCAGCGCCAAAGGGGACAGCAATCAGCCCCAGCATTTT | NA | TRBV29-1 | NA | TRBJ1-5
CASSFGGGDETQYF | TGTGCCAGCAGCTTTGGCGGAGGGGACGAGACCCAGTACTTC | NA | TRBV5-4 | NA | TRBJ2-5
CASSLELSGANVLTF | TGCGCCAGCAGCTTGGAGCTCTCTGGGGCCAACGTCCTGACTTTC | NA | TRBV5-1 | NA | TRBJ2-6
CASSLAGGHTPQYF | TGTGCCAGCAGCTTGGCCGGGGGGCATACCCCACAGTACTTC | NA | TRBV7-2 | NA | TRBJ2-4
CASSPKNTGELFF | TGTGCCAGCAGTCCTAAGAACACCGGGGAGCTGTTTTTT | NA | TRBV27 | NA | TRBJ2-2
CASSTGQIKYEQYF | TGTGCCAGCAGTACGGGACAGATTAAGTACGAGCAGTACTTC | NA | TRBV28 | TRBD1 | TRBJ2-7
CASSPEGDTEAFF | TGTGCCAGCTCACCCGAGGGGGACACTGAAGCTTTCTTT | NA | TRBV18 | NA | TRBJ1-1